The 6 T cell receptor beta chains below all came from one sample that was sequenced in a study of cytomegalovirus exposure and HLA in healthy donors. In the PCR, 60 Vbeta and 13 Jbeta primers were used. Measured with immunoSEQ multiplex PCR; TCRdb has only the in-frame clones, and not every one. The data show over 200,000 clones, with 77% seen just once and roughly 2.5% held by the top ten. The sample taken for sequencing was PBMCs. These receptor sequences come from a woman aged 60-70 years in good health and CMV-seropositive.

The CDR3 coding sequence is TGCGCCAGCAGCTTGAAGGCTAGCGGTTACCAAGAGACCCAGTACTTC. Its protein is CASSLKASGYQETQYF. V usage is TRBV5-1 and J usage is TRBJ2-5; 7 bases align to TRBD2. The V gene end was trimmed by 1 base and the J gene end by 0 bases; junction bases not matched to a gene: 6. The CDR3 has 16 residues. The germline V gene has CDR1 SGHRS and CDR2 YFSETQ.

CDR3 sequence (DNA): TGTGCCAGCACGGGACTAGCGGGGGGGGCTGGTACGCAGTATTTT. It specifies CASTGLAGGAGTQYF. V usage is TRBV2 and J usage is TRBJ2-3, with 16 positions matching TRBD2. Germline V lookup: CDR1 SNHLY, CDR2 FYNNEI. The length of the CDR3 is 15 residues. Trimming took 7 bases from V and 8 from J; bases not matched to a gene: 6.

There are a few counts of this clone. The V and J genes are TRBV18 and TRBJ1-5; 9 bases are a match to TRBD1. From germline, CDR1 is KGHSH and CDR2 LQKENI. After removal of 9 bases from V and 0 bases from J, the junction contained 3 bases not matched to a gene. This CDR3 has 14 amino acids. The CDR3 region is CASGTGYSNQPQHF. Here the CDR3 DNA reads TGTGCCAGTGGGACAGGGTATAGCAATCAGCCCCAGCATTTT.

V is TRBV27 and J is TRBJ2-1, with D possibly TRBD2 on 5 matching bases. Between the trimmed V and J ends, which lost 3 bases and 7 bases, there was a span of 10 bases. This CDR3 spans 13 amino acids. Germline CDR1 is MNHEY and CDR2 is SMNVEV (reference sequence). The CDR3 here is CASSLRTANEQFF. CDR3 in DNA: TGTGCCAGCAGTTTGAGGACTGCTAATGAGCAGTTCTTC.

V and J are TRBV18 and TRBJ1-1, with 9 bases matching TRBD1. With 6 bases clipped from V and 2 bases from J, the junction kept 7 bases outside the gene matches. The CDR3 spans 15 residues. The germline V gene has CDR1 KGHSH and CDR2 LQKENI. Here the CDR3 reads CASSHRDRENTEAFF. CDR3 in DNA: TGTGCCAGCTCGCACCGGGACAGGGAAAACACTGAAGCTTTCTTT.

The rearrangement joins TRBV10-3 to TRBJ2-2; TRBD1 might be the D (5 bases). Germline V gene data show CDR1 as ENHRY and CDR2 as SYGVKD. Trimming took off 0 bases at V and 5 bases at J, with 10 bases between the two ends. The CDR3 length is 15 residues. CDR3 region: CAISESRSGTGELFF. CDR3 nucleotides: TGTGCCATCAGTGAGTCGCGGTCAGGGACCGGGGAGCTGTTTTTT.